These 2 T cell receptor beta chains originate from one sample sequenced in a study of T cells in Graves' hyperthyroidism and ophthalmopathy. TCR beta CDR3 regions were amplified from RNA transcripts. HTBI primers drove first-round RT-PCR of the TCR CDR3. TCRdb reprocessed the multiplex PCR reads via MiXCR and lists one record per CDR3 protein. The sample contains about 840,000 distinct CDR3 sequences, 38% of which appear only once. Sequenced input: blood. These receptor sequences come from a young man with Graves' hyperthyroidism.

This clonotype was found many times. The chain combines TRBV20-1 with TRBJ1-1; no clear D gene. The germline CDR1 and CDR2 sequences are DFQATT and SNEGSKA (reference sequence). V lost 5 bases, J lost 3 bases, and 10 bases lay in between. The CDR3 has 12 amino acids. In DNA form, the CDR3 reads TGCAGTGCTGGGCTCGGGGACACTGAAGCTTTCTTT. Residues: CSAGLGDTEAFF.

A few counts support this clonotype. This chain joins TRBV4-1 and TRBJ1-5; D is unresolved. V was clipped by 0 bases and J by 7 bases, with 7 bases between them. There are 13 residues in the CDR3. The V gene's germline CDR1 is MGHRA and CDR2 YSYEKL. CDR3 nucleotide sequence: TGCGCCAGCAGCCAAGATGTTTTGCAGCCCCAGCATTTT. Its protein is CASSQDVLQPQHF.